The 13 T cell receptor beta chains in this list originate from one sample, sequenced in a study of control samples from healthy donors and cancer patients. Here immunoSEQ multiplex PCR was the method, and the copy in TCRdb shows in-frame clones only, minus some. Of roughly 450,000 clones in the sample, approximately 92% were seen once. Specimen: PBMCs. The receptors were gathered from a man aged 35 to 55 with head and neck cancer.

For the CDR3, the DNA is TGTGCCAGCAGCCAAGATGCTAGCTCCTTCTACAATGAGCAGTTCTTC. Protein sequence: CASSQDASSFYNEQFF. This rearrangement joins TRBV4-2 to TRBJ2-1; a possible D gene is TRBD2 (5 bases). CDR3 length: 16 amino acids. Between the trimmed V and J ends, which lost 0 bases and 3 bases, there was a span of 12 bases. CDR1 is LGHNA, CDR2 YNFKEQ, per germline.

V usage is TRBV18 and J usage is TRBJ2-7; no definite D call. This CDR3 has 14 residues. Germline V lookup: CDR1 KGHSH, CDR2 LQKENI. V was pared by 3 bases and J by 4 bases, with 13 bases between. CDR3 nucleotides: TGTGCCAGCTCACCCCAGCTAGTGGGTTACGAGCAGTACTTC. Translation gives CASSPQLVGYEQYF.

This clone appeared a single time. J is TRBJ2-1 and V is TRBV13, with 9 bases that match TRBD2. Germline V gene sequence: CDR1 PRHDT, CDR2 FYEKMQ (reference sequence). CDR3 size: 15 residues. Trimming at V came to 7 bases and at J to 6 bases, leaving 10 bases not matched to a gene. For the CDR3, the DNA is TGTGCCAGCAAAGGTGGGACTAGCACGGTCAATGAGCAGTTCTTC. Its translation: CASKGGTSTVNEQFF. Full variable domain (rest looked up from reference TRBV13 and TRBJ2-1): AAGVIQSPRHLIKEKRETATLKCYPIPRHDTVYWYQQGPGQDPQFLISFYEKMQSDKGSIPDRFSAQQFSDYHSELNMSSLELGDSALYFCASKGGTSTVNEQFFGPGTRLTVL.

Comment on this clone: Other DNA sequences in the same sample also yield this CDR3. This chain links TRBV27 with TRBJ1-5; a possible D gene is TRBD1 (5 bases). Trimming left V 2 bases short and J 2 bases short, with 7 bases between. This CDR3 is built from 14 residues. CDR1 and CDR2 (germline): MNHEY, SMNVEV (reference sequence). The CDR3 coding sequence is TGTGCCAGCAGTTTAGGGGGGGGCAATCAGCCCCAGCATTTT. It encodes CASSLGGGNQPQHF.

CDR3 protein: CASSVGPPDTQYF. CDR3 bases: TGTGCCAGCAGCGTAGGTCCCCCAGATACGCAGTATTTT. The rearrangement joins TRBV9 to TRBJ2-3, with no clear D. V dropped 0 bases and J dropped 4 bases, with 6 bases sitting between them. This CDR3 comprises 13 residues. The germline V gene encodes CDR1 SGDLS and CDR2 YYNGEE.

J is TRBJ1-1 and V is TRBV18, with TRBD1 identical over 9 bases. V shed 0 bases and J 0 bases; nucleotides not matched to a gene: 5. Germline-derived CDR1 and CDR2 are KGHSH and LQKENI. The CDR3 loop spans 17 amino acids. The CDR3 spells CASSPPLQGALNTEAFF. The CDR3 nucleotides read TGTGCCAGCTCACCACCGCTACAGGGGGCCCTGAACACTGAAGCTTTCTTT.

This clone has just a few counts. V and J are TRBV7-9 and TRBJ1-1; the match to TRBD1 covers 10 bases. V lost 6 bases, J lost 1 base, and 8 bases stayed unmatched. This CDR3 contains 16 residues. CDR1 and CDR2 (germline): SEHNR, FQNEAQ (reference sequence). The CDR3 sequence is CASRKRQGARNTEAFF. In DNA, the CDR3 is TGTGCCAGCAGAAAAAGACAGGGGGCCAGGAACACTGAAGCTTTCTTT.

The genes are TRBV13 and TRBJ1-2; TRBD1 agrees at 11 bases. Germline lookup yields CDR1 PRHDT and CDR2 FYEKMQ (reference sequence). The CDR3 covers 14 residues. Trimming at V came to 5 bases and at J to 6 bases, leaving 5 bases not matched to a gene. The CDR3 here is CASSQGTGGNGYTF. The DNA of the CDR3 is TGTGCCAGCAGCCAGGGGACAGGGGGAAATGGCTACACCTTC.

The V call is TRBV19, the J call TRBJ2-5, with 7 positions matching TRBD1. Trimming took 3 bases from V and 4 from J; bases not matched to a gene: 8. CDR3 size: 15 residues. Looked up from germline, CDR1 is LNHDA and CDR2 is SQIVND (reference sequence). The CDR3 region has the DNA TGTGCCAGTAGTATGACGACAGGGTGGGGAGAGACCCAGTACTTC. Translation gives CASSMTTGWGETQYF.

This clone was seen a single time. The chain couples TRBV19 to TRBJ2-3, with D possibly TRBD1 on 6 matching bases. The germline gives CDR1 LNHDA, CDR2 SQIVND (reference sequence). This CDR3 comprises 16 residues. The V gene lost 1 base and the J gene lost 1 base, with 12 bases spanning the gap. The CDR3 is CASSIGQASGTDTQYF. The CDR3 nucleotides are TGTGCCAGTAGTATAGGACAGGCCTCTGGCACAGATACGCAGTATTTT.

V and J are TRBV28 and TRBJ2-7; 7 bases fit TRBD1. Germline V lookup: CDR1 MDHEN, CDR2 SYDVKM. The V segment lost 6 bases and the J segment 2 bases; nucleotides outside the gene matches: 7. The CDR3 is 14 amino acids. The CDR3 bases are TGTGCCAGCAGGTACCAGACAGGGCCCTACGAGCAGTACTTC. It is translated as CASRYQTGPYEQYF.

The chain is built from TRBV7-8 and TRBJ2-7, with 11 bases that match TRBD2. Germline CDR1 reads SGHVS; CDR2 reads FQNEAQ. J gave up 0 bases and V 3 bases, and 1 base lay outside the gene matches. The CDR3 sequence is 15 residues long. The CDR3 reads CASSLGTSGSYEQYF. The CDR3 nucleotides read TGTGCCAGCAGCTTGGGGACTAGCGGCTCCTACGAGCAGTACTTC.

This chain joins TRBV4-3 and TRBJ2-1; 8 bases fit TRBD1. The CDR3 runs 16 residues. Losses at the gene ends were 0 bases for V and 2 bases for J; bases not matched to a gene: 3. Germline V CDR1 and CDR2: LGHNA, YSLEER. The CDR3 region has the DNA TGCGCCAGCAGCCAAGAATACAGGGGGGCCTACAATGAGCAGTTCTTC. It specifies CASSQEYRGAYNEQFF.